Below are 13 T cell receptor beta chains sequenced from a single sample in a study of T cells in Graves' hyperthyroidism and ophthalmopathy. RNA transcripts served as the template for amplifying TCR beta CDR3 regions. The study used the HTBI primer set for a first-round RT-PCR of the TCR CDR3. Each CDR3 protein is one row after TCRdb ran MiXCR on the multiplex PCR reads. Of around 450,000 distinct CDR3 sequences listed, approximately 15% are singletons. Source material: blood. The receptors come from a woman under 30 with Graves' hyperthyroidism.

The sample holds a few counts of this clonotype. The chain joins TRBV9 to TRBJ1-1; 7 nucleotides align to TRBD1. The V gene end was trimmed by 3 bases and the J gene end by 3 bases; junction bases not matched to a gene: 2. The CDR3 is 13 amino acids. Germline V gene data show CDR1 as SGDLS and CDR2 as YYNGEE. The CDR3 bases are TGTGCCAGCAGCGCGACAGGGCACACTGAAGCTTTCTTT. Amino acid sequence: CASSATGHTEAFF. Full variable domain (missing parts from reference TRBV9 and TRBJ1-1): DSGVTQTPKHLITATGQRVTLRCSPRSGDLSVYWYQQSLDQGLQFLIQYYNGEERAKGNILERFSAQQFPDLHSELNLSSLELGDSALYFCASSATGHTEAFFGQGTRLTVV.

This clonotype was seen ten or more times. The rearrangement uses TRBV6-1 and TRBJ2-5; possibly TRBD2 for D (6 bases). Germline lookup yields CDR1 MNHNS and CDR2 SASEGT. Trimming left V 1 base short and J 1 base short, with 7 bases between. The CDR3 loop spans 14 amino acids. CDR3 bases: TGTGCCAGCAGTGAAGGGGGGGTCCAAGAGACCCAGTACTTC. Amino acid sequence: CASSEGGVQETQYF.

The chain employs TRBV4-1 and TRBJ2-1, with TRBD2 identical over 12 bases. The V segment lost 4 bases and the J segment 5 bases; nucleotides outside the gene matches: 3. The CDR3 spans 15 residues. Looked up from germline, CDR1 is MGHRA and CDR2 is YSYEKL. Written as DNA, the CDR3 is TGCGCCAGCAGCCGCCGGACTAGCGGGGACAATGAGCAGTTCTTC. Translation: CASSRRTSGDNEQFF.

This clonotype was counted many times. The chain combines TRBV5-1 with TRBJ2-1, with D possibly TRBD2 on 6 matching bases. Germline V gives CDR1 SGHRS, CDR2 YFSETQ. The V end was cut by 0 bases, the J end by 0 bases, with 16 bases between. The CDR3 runs to 18 residues. The CDR3 spells CASSLEPGLRTSYNEQFF. The CDR3 coding sequence is TGCGCCAGCAGCTTGGAACCGGGACTTCGGACCTCCTACAATGAGCAGTTCTTC.

In this sample, this clonotype turned up many times. Sequence at one end of the junction differs from germline and may be a read error. The V gene is TRBV19, the J gene TRBJ1-1, with TRBD1 identical over 10 bases. There are 15 residues in the CDR3. The germline V gene encodes CDR1 LNHDA and CDR2 SQIVND (reference sequence). The CDR3 region is CASIRDRGRNAEAFF. The CDR3 region has the DNA TGTGCCAGTATAAGGGACAGGGGCAGGAACGCTGAAGCTTTCTTT. The entire variable domain, with the rest obtained from reference TRBV19 and TRBJ1-1, is as follows: DGGITQSPKYLFRKEGQNVTLSCEQNLNHDAMYWYRQDPGQGLRLIYYSQIVNDFQKGDIAEGYSVSREKKESFPLTVTSAQKNPTAFYLCASIRDRGRNAEAFFGQGTRLTVV.

This chain joins TRBV3-1 and TRBJ1-1; D ambiguous. The CDR3 has 13 amino acids. Germline V gene lookup returns CDR1 LGHDT and CDR2 YNNKEL (reference sequence). The V end was cut by 1 base, the J end by 12 bases, with 15 bases between. The CDR3 region is CASSQGPPLTTFF. CDR3 nucleotides: TGTGCCAGCAGCCAAGGACCTCCCCTCACCACTTTCTTT.

This clonotype was seen many times. This chain links TRBV20-1 with TRBJ2-1; 10 nucleotides match TRBD2. Germline loops: CDR1 DFQATT, CDR2 SNEGSKA (reference sequence). The CDR3 sequence is 16 residues long. Trimming took 6 bases from V and 0 from J; bases not matched to a gene: 8. CDR3 sequence reads: CSAGLAGVGSYNEQFF. CDR3 coding DNA: TGCAGTGCCGGTCTAGCGGGAGTAGGCTCCTACAATGAGCAGTTCTTC.

In this sample, this clonotype turned up many times. The chain links TRBV7-2 to TRBJ2-7, with 8 nucleotides matching TRBD2. Unmatched junction bases numbered 6, after V lost 2 bases and J lost 0 bases. The CDR3 extends over 16 amino acids. Per the germline V gene, CDR1 is SGHTA and CDR2 is FQGNSA. CDR3 residues: CASSLILADTSYEQYF. CDR3 sequence (DNA): TGTGCCAGCAGCTTAATACTAGCGGATACCTCCTACGAGCAGTACTTC.

In this sample, this clonotype turned up many times. The rearrangement joins TRBV5-1 to TRBJ1-5; D uncertain. Trimming removed 4 bases at V and 7 bases at J, with 12 bases between. This CDR3 has 13 residues. Germline-derived CDR1 and CDR2 are SGHRS and YFSETQ. The DNA of the CDR3 is TGCGCCAGCAGCCCAGGACCAGAGCAGCCCCAGCATTTT. It codes for CASSPGPEQPQHF.

This clonotype was counted ten times or more. The chain joins TRBV5-5 to TRBJ1-1; D gene unclear. This CDR3 has 13 amino acids. V lost 0 bases, J lost 7 bases, and 10 bases lay in between. Germline V gives CDR1 SGHKS, CDR2 YYEKEE (reference sequence). In DNA, the CDR3 is TGTGCCAGCAGCTTGGGGGCGGACGATGAAGCTTTCTTT. Its translation: CASSLGADDEAFF.

This clonotype was seen a few times. CDR3 amino acids: CASSERGLQETQYF. CDR3 sequence (DNA): TGTGCCAGCAGTGAGCGGGGACTCCAAGAGACCCAGTACTTC. The chain recombines TRBV2 with TRBJ2-5, with D perhaps TRBD2 (6 bases). The ends were cut back, 3 bases at V and 1 base at J, with 9 bases in the middle. CDR1 and CDR2 (germline): SNHLY, FYNNEI. This CDR3 comprises 14 residues.

This clonotype was observed a few times. V gene TRBV30 combines with J gene TRBJ2-1, with 8 bases matching TRBD2. CDR1 and CDR2 (germline): GTSNPN, SVGIG (reference sequence). V trimming: 3 bases; J trimming: 3 bases; junction bases outside the gene matches: 4. The CDR3 consists of 14 residues. DNA for the CDR3: TGTGCCTGGAGCATAGCGGGGAACTACAATGAGCAGTTCTTC. It yields the protein CAWSIAGNYNEQFF. Full variable domain (rest looked up from reference TRBV30 and TRBJ2-1): SQTIHQWPATLVQPVGSPLSLECTVEGTSNPNLYWYRQAAGRGLQLLFYSVGIGQISSEVPQNLSASRPQDRQFILSSKKLLLSDSGFYLCAWSIAGNYNEQFFGPGTRLTVL.

This clonotype has only a few counts. This chain uses TRBV5-5 with TRBJ2-5; no reliable D call. V dropped 0 bases and J dropped 1 base, with 13 bases sitting between them. Germline assignment: CDR1 SGHKS and CDR2 YYEKEE (reference sequence). The CDR3 is made up of 16 amino acids. As DNA, the CDR3 is TGTGCCAGCAGCTTGGTGGGCGGCCATTCCCAAGAGACCCAGTACTTC. Translated: CASSLVGGHSQETQYF.